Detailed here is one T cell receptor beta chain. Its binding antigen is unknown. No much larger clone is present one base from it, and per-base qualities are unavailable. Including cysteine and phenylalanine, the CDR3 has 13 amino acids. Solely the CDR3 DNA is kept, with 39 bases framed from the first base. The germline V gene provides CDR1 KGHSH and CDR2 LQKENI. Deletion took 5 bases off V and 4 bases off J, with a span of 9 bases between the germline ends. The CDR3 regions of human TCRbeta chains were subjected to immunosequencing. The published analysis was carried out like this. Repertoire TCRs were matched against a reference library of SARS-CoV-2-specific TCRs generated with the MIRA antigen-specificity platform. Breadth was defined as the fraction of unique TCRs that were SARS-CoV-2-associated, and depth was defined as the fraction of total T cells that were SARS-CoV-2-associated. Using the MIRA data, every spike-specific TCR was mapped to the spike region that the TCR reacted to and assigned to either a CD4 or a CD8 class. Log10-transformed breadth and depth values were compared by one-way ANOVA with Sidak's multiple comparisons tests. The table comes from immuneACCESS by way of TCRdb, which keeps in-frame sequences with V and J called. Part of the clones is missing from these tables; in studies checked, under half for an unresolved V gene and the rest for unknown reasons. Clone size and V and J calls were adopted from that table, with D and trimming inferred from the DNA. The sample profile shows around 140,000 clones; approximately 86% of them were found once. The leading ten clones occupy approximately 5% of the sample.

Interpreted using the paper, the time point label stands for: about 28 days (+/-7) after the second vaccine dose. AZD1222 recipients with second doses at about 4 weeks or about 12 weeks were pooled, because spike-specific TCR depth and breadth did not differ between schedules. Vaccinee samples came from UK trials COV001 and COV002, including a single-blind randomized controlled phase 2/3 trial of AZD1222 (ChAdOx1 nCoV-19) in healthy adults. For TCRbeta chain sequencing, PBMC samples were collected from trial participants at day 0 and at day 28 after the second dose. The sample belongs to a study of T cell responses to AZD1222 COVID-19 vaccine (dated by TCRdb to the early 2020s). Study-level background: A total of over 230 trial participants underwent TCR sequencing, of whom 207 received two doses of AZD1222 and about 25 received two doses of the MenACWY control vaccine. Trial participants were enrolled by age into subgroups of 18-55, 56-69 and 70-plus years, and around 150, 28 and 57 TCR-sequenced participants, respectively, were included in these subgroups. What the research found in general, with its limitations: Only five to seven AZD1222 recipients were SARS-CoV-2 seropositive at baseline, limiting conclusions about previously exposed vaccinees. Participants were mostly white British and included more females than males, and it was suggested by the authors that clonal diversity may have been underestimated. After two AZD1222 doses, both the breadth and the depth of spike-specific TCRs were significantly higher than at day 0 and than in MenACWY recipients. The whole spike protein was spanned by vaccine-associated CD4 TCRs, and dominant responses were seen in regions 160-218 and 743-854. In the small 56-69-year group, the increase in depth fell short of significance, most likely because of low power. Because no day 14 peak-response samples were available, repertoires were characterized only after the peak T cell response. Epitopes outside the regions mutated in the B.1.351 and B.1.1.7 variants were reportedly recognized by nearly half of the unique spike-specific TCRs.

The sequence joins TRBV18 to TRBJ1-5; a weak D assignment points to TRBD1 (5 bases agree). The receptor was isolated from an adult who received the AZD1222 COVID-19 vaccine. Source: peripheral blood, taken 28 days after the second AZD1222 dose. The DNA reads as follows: TGTGCCAGCTCAGGGCAGGGTAATCAGCCCCAGCATTTT. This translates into CASSGQGNQPQHF.